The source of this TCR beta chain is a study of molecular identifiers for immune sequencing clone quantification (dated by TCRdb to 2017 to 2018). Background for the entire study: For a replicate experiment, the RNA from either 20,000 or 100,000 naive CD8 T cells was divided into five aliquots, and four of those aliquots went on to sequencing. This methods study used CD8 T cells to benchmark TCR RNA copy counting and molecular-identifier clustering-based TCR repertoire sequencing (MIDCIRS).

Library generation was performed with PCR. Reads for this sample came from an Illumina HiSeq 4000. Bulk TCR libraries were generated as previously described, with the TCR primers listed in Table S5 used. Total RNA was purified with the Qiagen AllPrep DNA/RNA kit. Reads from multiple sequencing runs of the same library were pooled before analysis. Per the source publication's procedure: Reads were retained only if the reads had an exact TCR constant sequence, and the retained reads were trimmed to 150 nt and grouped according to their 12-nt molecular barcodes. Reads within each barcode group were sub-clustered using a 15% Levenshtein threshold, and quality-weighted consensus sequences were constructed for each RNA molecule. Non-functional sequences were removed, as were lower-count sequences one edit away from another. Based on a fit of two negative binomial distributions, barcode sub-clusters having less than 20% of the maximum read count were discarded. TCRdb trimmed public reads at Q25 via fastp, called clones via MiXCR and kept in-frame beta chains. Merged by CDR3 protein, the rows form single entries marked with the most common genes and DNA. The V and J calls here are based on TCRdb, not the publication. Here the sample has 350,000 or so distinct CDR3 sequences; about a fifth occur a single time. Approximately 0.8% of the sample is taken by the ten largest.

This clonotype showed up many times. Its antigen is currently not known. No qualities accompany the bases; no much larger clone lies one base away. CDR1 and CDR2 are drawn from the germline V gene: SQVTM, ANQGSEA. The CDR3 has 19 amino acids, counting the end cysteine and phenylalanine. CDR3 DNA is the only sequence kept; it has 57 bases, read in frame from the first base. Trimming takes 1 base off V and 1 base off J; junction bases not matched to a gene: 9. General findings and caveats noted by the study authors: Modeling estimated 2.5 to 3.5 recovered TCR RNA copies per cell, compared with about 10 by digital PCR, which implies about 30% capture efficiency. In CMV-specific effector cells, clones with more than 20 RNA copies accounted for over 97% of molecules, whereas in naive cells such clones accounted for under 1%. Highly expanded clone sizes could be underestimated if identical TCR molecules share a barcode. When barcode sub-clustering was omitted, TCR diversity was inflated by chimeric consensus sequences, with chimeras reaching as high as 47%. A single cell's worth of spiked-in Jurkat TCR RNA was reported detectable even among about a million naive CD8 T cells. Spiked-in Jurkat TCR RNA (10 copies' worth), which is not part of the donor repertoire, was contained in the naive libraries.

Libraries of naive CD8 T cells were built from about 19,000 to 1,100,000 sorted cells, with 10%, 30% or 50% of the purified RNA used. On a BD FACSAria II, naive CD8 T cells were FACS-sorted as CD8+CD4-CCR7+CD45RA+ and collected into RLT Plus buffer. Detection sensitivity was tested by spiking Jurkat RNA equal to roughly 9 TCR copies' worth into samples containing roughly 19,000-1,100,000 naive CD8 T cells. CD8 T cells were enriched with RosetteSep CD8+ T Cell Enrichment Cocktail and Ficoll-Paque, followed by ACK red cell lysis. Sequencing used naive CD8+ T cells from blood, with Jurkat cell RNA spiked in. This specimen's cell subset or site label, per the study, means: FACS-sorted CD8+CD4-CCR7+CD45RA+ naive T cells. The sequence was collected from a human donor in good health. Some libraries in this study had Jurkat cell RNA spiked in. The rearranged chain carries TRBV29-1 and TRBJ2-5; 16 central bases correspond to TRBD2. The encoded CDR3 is CSVEVGTSGRAQSQETQYF. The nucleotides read TGCAGCGTTGAAGTCGGGACTAGCGGGAGGGCCCAGTCCCAAGAGACCCAGTACTTC.